This is a list of T cell receptor beta chains from one sample in a study of cytomegalovirus exposure and HLA in healthy donors. Using immunoSEQ multiplex PCR, the repertoire was profiled, and TCRdb retains in-frame clones only, with some absent. Of 130,000 to 150,000 clones listed, roughly 73% were seen once; the top ten hold approximately 15%. The specimen sequenced was PBMCs. The receptors stem from a human donor in good health. The CDR3 runs from the conserved cysteine through the conserved F or W. D genes are given only for firm matches. Clone size is shown for a subset of rows, as once, few, many or a class of expanded clone.

>TRBJ2-2|TRBV5-6|-|-
TGTGCCAGCAGCCCCAGGTCGGGGAGAACCGGGGAGCTGTTTTTT
CASSPRSGRTGELFF
>TRBJ1-2|TRBV6-1|-|-
TGTGCCAGCAGTGAATCCCGGTGGGGCGGCTACACCTTC
CASSESRWGGYTF
>TRBJ2-5|TRBV7-9|once|TRBD1
TGTGCCAGCAGCTTAGGACAGGGAAAGACCCAGTACTTC
CASSLGQGKTQYF
>TRBJ2-2|TRBV5-1|-|-
TGCGCCAGCAGCTTGGGAAGGACCACGGGGACCGGGGAGCTGTTTTTT
CASSLGRTTGTGELFF
>TRBJ1-1|TRBV28|few|-
TGTGCCAGCACACAGGCTTGGAATGAAGCTTTCTTT
CASTQAWNEAFF
>TRBJ1-2|TRBV25-1|-|-
TGTGCCAGCAGTTATGGAGCAACTTATGGCTACACCTTC
CASSYGATYGYTF
>TRBJ2-3|TRBV30|once|-
TGTGCCCAACAGGGATCCGCAGATACGCAGTATTTT
CAQQGSADTQYF
>TRBJ1-4|TRBV9|-|-
TGTGCCAGCAGCGTCGAGCAGCGTAATGAAAAACTGTTTTTT
CASSVEQRNEKLFF
>TRBJ2-7|TRBV27|-|TRBD2
TGTGCCAGCAGTTCGAGCGGGGGGTTGTACGAGCAGTACTTC
CASSSSGGLYEQYF
>TRBJ1-6|TRBV4-1|few|-
TGCGCCAGCAGCCAAGGGGAGTGGAATAATTCACCCCTCCACTTT
CASSQGEWNNSPLHF
>TRBJ2-7|TRBV7-8|once|-
TGTGCCAGCAGCTCACGGGCAGGGTACGAGCAGTACTTC
CASSSRAGYEQYF
>TRBJ2-3|TRBV7-2|-|TRBD2
TGTGCCAGCAGCTTAGTAGGGACTAGATCCGCAGATACGCAGTATTTT
CASSLVGTRSADTQYF
>TRBJ2-7|TRBV4-2|-|TRBD2
TGTGCCAGCAGCCAATGGACTAGCGGGGGAAGGAGCTCCTACGAGCAGTACTTC
CASSQWTSGGRSSYEQYF
>TRBJ1-1|TRBV5-1|-|-
TGCGCCAGCAGCTTGTTGGGAATGGGCGACAGGACGGACACTGAAGCTTTCTTT
CASSLLGMGDRTDTEAFF
>TRBJ1-2|TRBV5-6|-|TRBD1
TGTGCCAGCAGCCTTCCGGGACAGGGACTCTATGGCTACACCTTC
CASSLPGQGLYGYTF
>TRBJ1-2|TRBV5-3|-|-
TGTGCCAGAAGCCCGCCAACAGGGAATGGCTACACCTTC
CARSPPTGNGYTF
>TRBJ2-3|TRBV13|-|-
TGTGCCAGCAGCTTTGGCCCGAGCACAGATACGCAGTATTTT
CASSFGPSTDTQYF
>TRBJ1-2|TRBV27|-|-
TGTGCCAGCAGTTTAAACAGCCTCCTTGGCTACACCTTC
CASSLNSLLGYTF
>TRBJ2-1|TRBV9|few|TRBD2
TGTGCCAGCAGCGTAGGGACTAGCGGAGTGTACAATGAGCAGTTCTTC
CASSVGTSGVYNEQFF
>TRBJ2-1|TRBV28|-|-
TGTGCCAGCAGTTCCGGTGGTAGACTCAATGAGCAGTTCTTC
CASSSGGRLNEQFF
>TRBJ1-2|TRBV23-1|-|TRBD1
TGCGCCAGCAGTCAAGTCTCTCGGGGACAGGGCAATGGCTACACCTTC
CASSQVSRGQGNGYTF
>TRBJ2-2|TRBV7-6|few|-
TGTGCCAGCAGCCCACGACTAGTCGGGGAGCTGTTTTTT
CASSPRLVGELFF
>TRBJ2-1|TRBV15|few|TRBD2
TGTGCCACCAGCAGAGAGGGGGGATTCTCTAGCGGGAGTGAGCAGTTCTTC
CATSREGGFSSGSEQFF
>TRBJ2-1|TRBV5-6|-|TRBD2
TGTGCCAGCAGCCTTGGGGGGGGTCCATACAATGAGCAGTTCTTC
CASSLGGGPYNEQFF
>TRBJ2-6|TRBV30|-|TRBD2
TGTGCCTGGAGTGTGGTTCAGGGAGGGAGTTCTGGGGCCAACGTCCTGACTTTC
CAWSVVQGGSSGANVLTF
>TRBJ1-2|TRBV5-8|-|TRBD1
TGTGCCAGCAGCTTTTTATTTCGGGACAGAGCTAACTATGGCTACACCTTC
CASSFLFRDRANYGYTF